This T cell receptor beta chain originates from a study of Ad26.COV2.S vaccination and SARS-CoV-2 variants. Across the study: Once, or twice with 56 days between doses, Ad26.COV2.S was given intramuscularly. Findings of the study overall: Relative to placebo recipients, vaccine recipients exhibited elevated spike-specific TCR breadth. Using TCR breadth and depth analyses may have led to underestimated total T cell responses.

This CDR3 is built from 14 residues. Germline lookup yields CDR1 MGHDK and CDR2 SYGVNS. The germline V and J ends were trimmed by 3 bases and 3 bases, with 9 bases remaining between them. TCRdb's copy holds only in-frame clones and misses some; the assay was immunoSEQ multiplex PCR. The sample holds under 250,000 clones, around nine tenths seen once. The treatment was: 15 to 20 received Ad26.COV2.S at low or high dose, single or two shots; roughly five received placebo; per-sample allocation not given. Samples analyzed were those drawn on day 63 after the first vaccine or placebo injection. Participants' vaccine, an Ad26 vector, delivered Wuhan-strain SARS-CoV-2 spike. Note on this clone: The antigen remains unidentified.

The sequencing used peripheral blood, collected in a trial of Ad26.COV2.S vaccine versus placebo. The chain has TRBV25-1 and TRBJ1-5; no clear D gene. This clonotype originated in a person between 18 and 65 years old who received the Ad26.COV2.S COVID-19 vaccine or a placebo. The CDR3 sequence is CASSDPGDNQPQHF. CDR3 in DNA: TGTGCCAGCAGTGACCCAGGAGACAATCAGCCCCAGCATTTT.